Shown below are 26 T cell receptor beta chains from a single sample sequenced in a study of identical twins. TCRdb analysed the 5' RACE reads with MiXCR anew, one entry per CDR3 protein. The table has 240,000 or so distinct CDR3 sequences, approximately 7% seen once. The data also belong to a second study, concerning yellow fever vaccine responses in identical twins.

The material sequenced was memory (CD45RO+) T cells sorted from blood. These receptors were obtained from a woman between 18 and 29 years old in good health.

The rearrangement uses TRBV3-1 and TRBJ2-2, with TRBD2 matching over 9 bases. CDR3 size: 17 residues. Germline V gene lookup returns CDR1 LGHDT and CDR2 YNNKEL (reference sequence). With 3 bases clipped from V and 0 bases from J, the junction kept 5 bases outside the gene matches. The CDR3 loop is CASSQLAGSTNTGELFF. In DNA form, the CDR3 reads TGTGCCAGCAGCCAGCTAGCGGGGAGCACGAACACCGGGGAGCTGTTTTTT.

In its sample, this clonotype was seen a few times. The chain joins TRBV7-3 to TRBJ2-5, with D unclear. V lost 5 bases, J lost 5 bases, and 12 bases lay in between. CDR1 SGHTA and CDR2 FQGTGA come from the germline V gene. This CDR3 has 13 residues. CDR3 in amino acids: CASSPNSGETQYF. The CDR3 bases are TGTGCCAGCAGCCCGAACTCCGGGGAGACCCAGTACTTC.

This clonotype was detected ten times or more. This rearrangement joins TRBV20-1 to TRBJ1-6; TRBD1 is a possible D gene (6 bases). CDR3 length equals 17 residues. Deletions cut 0 bases from V and 0 bases from J, with 12 bases between. Germline CDR1 DFQATT, CDR2 SNEGSKA (reference sequence). The DNA of the CDR3 is TGCAGTGCTAGAGATCTAGACAGGAGCTCCTATAATTCACCCCTCCACTTT. Its protein product is CSARDLDRSSYNSPLHF.

The V and J genes are TRBV9 and TRBJ2-1; D may correspond to TRBD1 or TRBD2 (6 bases each). V gave up 0 bases and J gave up 7 bases, with 17 bases separating them. This CDR3 contains 16 residues. CDR1 and CDR2 from the germline V gene are SGDLS and YYNGEE. CDR3 DNA: TGTGCCAGCAGCGTAGGGGGGGCGGATTTATTGAATGAGCAGTTCTTC. Protein: CASSVGGADLLNEQFF. Full variable domain (rest looked up from reference TRBV9 and TRBJ2-1): DSGVTQTPKHLITATGQRVTLRCSPRSGDLSVYWYQQSLDQGLQFLIQYYNGEERAKGNILERFSAQQFPDLHSELNLSSLELGDSALYFCASSVGGADLLNEQFFGPGTRLTVL.

This clonotype was observed at least ten times. V and J are TRBV12-3 or TRBV12-4 and TRBJ2-7, with a weak D call TRBD2 (5 bases). The CDR3 has 14 amino acids. Trimming stripped 4 bases from V and 4 bases from J, with 14 bases between. CDR3 protein: CASSSGGFAYEQYF. Written as DNA, the CDR3 is TGTGCCAGCAGTTCAGGCGGGTTCGCTTACGAGCAGTACTTC.

This clonotype was observed many times. The chain is built from TRBV20-1 and TRBJ2-3; no firm D call. V was clipped by 1 base and J by 4 bases, with 12 bases between them. The CDR3 totals 14 residues. The germline gives CDR1 DFQATT, CDR2 SNEGSKA (reference sequence). The CDR3, as DNA: TGCAGTGCTAGAGTTGTTTCCGCCGCAGATACGCAGTATTTT. Its translation is CSARVVSAADTQYF.

Ten or more counts support this clonotype. The chain uses TRBV24-1 and TRBJ1-5; D is undetermined. The CDR3 has 12 amino acids. Trimming removed 4 bases at V and 16 bases at J, with 16 bases between. Germline CDR1 and CDR2: KGHDR and SFDVKD. The CDR3 loop is CATSDLLLRFHF. CDR3 in DNA: TGTGCCACCAGTGACCTGCTACTACGCTTTCATTTT.

This clonotype was counted only a few times. The J gene is TRBJ2-2, the V gene TRBV7-2; 12 bases map to TRBD2. V was clipped by 5 bases and J by 3 bases; unmatched bases: 1. The CDR3 is 15 amino acids. From germline, CDR1 is SGHTA and CDR2 FQGNSA. The CDR3 DNA sequence: TGTGCCAGCAGCCGACTAGCGGGGGACACCGGGGAGCTGTTTTTT. Amino acid sequence: CASSRLAGDTGELFF.

This clonotype was observed a handful of times. The rearrangement uses TRBV5-1 and TRBJ2-3, with 7 bases that match TRBD1. With 4 bases clipped from V and 4 bases from J, the junction kept 9 bases outside the gene matches. CDR1 and CDR2 from the germline V gene are SGHRS and YFSETQ. The CDR3 contains 15 residues. The CDR3 DNA follows: TGCGCCAGCAGCGGGTACAGGGGTTGGGCAGATACGCAGTATTTT. As protein: CASSGYRGWADTQYF.

There are many counts of this clonotype. Here the CDR3 DNA reads TGCGCCAGCAGCCGCGGGACCCCTGCTAGCTCCTATAATTCACCCCTCCACTTT. Residues: CASSRGTPASSYNSPLHF. The genes are TRBV5-1 and TRBJ1-6; D is possibly TRBD1 (5 bases). Germline V gene lookup returns CDR1 SGHRS and CDR2 YFSETQ. The CDR3 is made up of 18 amino acids. The V end was cut by 4 bases, the J end by 0 bases, with 17 bases between.

The chain couples TRBV20-1 to TRBJ2-1, with 9 bases lining up with TRBD2. Looked up from germline, CDR1 is DFQATT and CDR2 is SNEGSKA (reference sequence). V shed 5 bases and J 4 bases; nucleotides not matched to a gene: 9. This CDR3 contains 15 residues. The CDR3 reads CSALNPGLAYNEQFF. The CDR3 DNA reads as TGCAGTGCTCTGAATCCGGGACTAGCTTACAATGAGCAGTTCTTC.

This clonotype was seen a handful of times. J is TRBJ1-1 and V is TRBV29-1; tentative D call: TRBD1 (5 bases). The CDR3 sequence is 13 residues long. The V gene lost 4 bases and the J gene lost 3 bases, with 12 bases spanning the gap. The V gene's germline CDR1 is SQVTM and CDR2 ANQGSEA. This chain's CDR3 is CSVAGARDTEAFF. CDR3 DNA: TGCAGCGTTGCCGGAGCCAGGGACACTGAAGCTTTCTTT.

This chain joins TRBV6-1 and TRBJ2-7; D is tentatively TRBD1 or TRBD2 (7 bases each). The ends were cut back, 6 bases at V and 3 bases at J, with 18 bases in the middle. The CDR3 spans 15 residues. Germline assignment: CDR1 MNHNS and CDR2 SASEGT. In nucleotides, the CDR3 is TGTGCCAGCAGGCAAGCAGCGGGACAGTACTACGAGCAGTACTTC. Translated: CASRQAAGQYYEQYF.

The chain carries TRBV5-4 and TRBJ2-7, with a possible D match to TRBD1 (6 bases). Per the germline V gene, CDR1 is SGHNT and CDR2 is YYREEE (reference sequence). CDR3 length: 15 residues. V lost 4 bases, J lost 3 bases, and 17 bases lay in between. CDR3 loop: CASSDRDTEYYEQYF. The CDR3 DNA reads TGTGCCAGCAGCGACCGGGACACCGAATACTACGAGCAGTACTTC.

In this sample, this clonotype turned up many times. This rearrangement joins TRBV10-3 to TRBJ1-6, with no clear D. Germline assignment: CDR1 ENHRY and CDR2 SYGVKD. The CDR3 contains 13 residues. Trimming took 6 bases from V and 5 from J, leaving 8 bases between them. The chain's CDR3 is CAISPDHNSPLHF. Here the CDR3 DNA reads TGTGCCATCAGCCCAGACCATAATTCACCCCTCCACTTT.

This clonotype showed up just a few times. V gene TRBV9 combines with J gene TRBJ2-3; D possibly corresponds to TRBD2 (5 bases). Trimming stripped 3 bases from V and 1 base from J, with 18 bases between. Germline CDR1 is SGDLS and CDR2 is YYNGEE. CDR3 length: 17 residues. The CDR3 reads CASSAQVLETRTDTQYF. Here the CDR3 DNA reads TGTGCCAGCAGCGCCCAGGTACTAGAGACACGCACAGATACGCAGTATTTT.

This clonotype has a count of ten or more. The V and J genes are TRBV6-1 and TRBJ2-4, with TRBD1 matching over 8 bases. The V and J ends lost 4 bases and 2 bases, in that order; junction bases with no gene match: 7. Per the germline V gene, CDR1 is MNHNS and CDR2 is SASEGT. The CDR3 runs 16 residues. The CDR3 nucleotides read TGTGCCAGCAGTGGGACAGGGTCGGTTTCCAAAAACATTCAGTACTTC. It codes for CASSGTGSVSKNIQYF.

The chain has TRBV10-2 and TRBJ2-7; D assignment may be TRBD1 or TRBD2 (5 bases each). With 0 bases removed from V and 2 bases from J, the gap between germline ends came to 8 bases. Germline CDR1 is WSHSY and CDR2 is SAAADI. The CDR3 totals 14 residues. The CDR3 here is CASSESWGPYEQYV. Here the CDR3 DNA reads TGCGCCAGCAGTGAGTCATGGGGACCCTACGAGCAGTACGTC.

The rearrangement joins TRBV6-1 to TRBJ2-6; 9 bases map to TRBD1. The CDR3 contains 18 residues. Germline V lookup: CDR1 MNHNS, CDR2 SASEGT. V lost 4 bases, J lost 0 bases, and 7 bases stayed unmatched. CDR3 protein: CASSGWDRVSSGANVLTF. CDR3 nucleotide sequence: TGTGCCAGCAGTGGCTGGGACAGGGTCTCCTCTGGGGCCAACGTCCTGACTTTC.

This clonotype was observed at least ten times. This chain links TRBV5-1 with TRBJ2-1, with 10 bases aligning to TRBD2. In germline, CDR1 is SGHRS, CDR2 YFSETQ. This CDR3 contains 12 residues. The V gene end was trimmed by 7 bases and the J gene end by 12 bases; junction bases not matched to a gene: 7. This CDR3 reads CASGDSGRRQFF. The CDR3, as DNA: TGCGCCAGCGGCGATAGCGGGAGGCGGCAGTTCTTC.

This clonotype was seen ten or more times. The gene calls are TRBV7-9 and TRBJ1-6, with D maybe TRBD1 (6 bases). CDR3 length: 15 amino acids. Trimming took 5 bases from V and 0 from J, leaving 8 bases between them. The germline CDR1 and CDR2 sequences are SEHNR and FQNEAQ (reference sequence). CDR3 sequence (DNA): TGTGCCAGCAGCCCCAGGGGCTCCTATAATTCACCCCTCCACTTT. Translation gives CASSPRGSYNSPLHF.

The V call is TRBV9, the J call TRBJ2-2, with unresolved D. The germline V and J ends were trimmed by 0 bases and 2 bases, with 8 bases remaining between them. The CDR3 spans 15 residues. Germline lookup yields CDR1 SGDLS and CDR2 YYNGEE. The CDR3, as DNA: TGTGCCAGCAGCGTAGGTGCTTCCAACACCGGGGAGCTGTTTTTT. This gives the protein CASSVGASNTGELFF.

This clonotype was recorded many times. The gene calls are TRBV6-1 and TRBJ1-5; D not certain. Germline CDR1 MNHNS, CDR2 SASEGT. Trimming took off 1 base at V and 6 bases at J, with 13 bases between the two ends. There are 15 residues in the CDR3. The CDR3 bases are TGTGCCAGCAGTGAAGTTGAGGATTCGGGTCAGCCCCAGCATTTT. Amino acids: CASSEVEDSGQPQHF.

The chain combines TRBV6-5 with TRBJ2-7; 10 bases are a match to TRBD2. CDR3 length: 16 amino acids. The V and J ends lost 2 bases and 5 bases, in that order; junction bases with no gene match: 9. CDR1 MNHEY and CDR2 SVGAGI come from the germline V gene. The CDR3 sequence: CASSYGSSGSLNEQYF. The CDR3 coding sequence is TGTGCCAGCAGTTACGGGTCTAGCGGGAGTCTTAACGAGCAGTACTTC.

This rearrangement joins TRBV6-1 to TRBJ2-7; weak D call: TRBD1 (5 bases). Looked up from germline, CDR1 is MNHNS and CDR2 is SASEGT. The V end lost 5 bases, the J end lost 1 base, and 9 bases lay between the germline ends. The CDR3 totals 13 residues. The CDR3, as DNA: TGTGCCAGCAGTATGCAGGGATCCTACGAGCAGTACGTC. The encoded protein is CASSMQGSYEQYV.

This clonotype was observed many times. This chain links TRBV20-1 with TRBJ2-5, with 7 positions matching TRBD2. Per germline, CDR1 DFQATT and CDR2 SNEGSKA (reference sequence). Unmatched junction bases numbered 6, after V lost 2 bases and J lost 3 bases. This CDR3 spans 14 amino acids. The CDR3 DNA reads TGCAGTGCTAGACCCGGACTAGTTGAAGAGACCCAGTACTTC. Translated: CSARPGLVEETQYF.